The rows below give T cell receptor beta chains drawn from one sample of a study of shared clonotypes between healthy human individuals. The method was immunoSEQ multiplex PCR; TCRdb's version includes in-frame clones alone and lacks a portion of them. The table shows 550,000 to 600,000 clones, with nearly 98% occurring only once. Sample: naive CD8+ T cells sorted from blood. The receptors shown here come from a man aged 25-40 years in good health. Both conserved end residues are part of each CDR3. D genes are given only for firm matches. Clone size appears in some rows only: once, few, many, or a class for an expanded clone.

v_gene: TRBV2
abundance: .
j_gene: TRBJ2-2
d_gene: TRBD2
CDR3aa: CASSQGLAGALNTGELFF
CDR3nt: TGTGCCAGCAGTCAGGGACTAGCGGGAGCCCTGAACACCGGGGAGCTGTTTTTT

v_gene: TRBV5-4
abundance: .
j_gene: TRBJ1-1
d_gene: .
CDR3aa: CASSLATEAFF
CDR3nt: TGTGCCAGCAGCTTGGCGACTGAAGCTTTCTTT

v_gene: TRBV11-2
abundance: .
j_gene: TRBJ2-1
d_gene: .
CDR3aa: CASSSLAVEQFF
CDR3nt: TGTGCCAGCAGCTCACTAGCCGTAGAGCAGTTCTTC

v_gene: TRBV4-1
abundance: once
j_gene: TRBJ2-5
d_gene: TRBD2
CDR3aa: CASSGEGYQETQYF
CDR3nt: TGCGCCAGCAGCGGGGAGGGGTACCAAGAGACCCAGTACTTC

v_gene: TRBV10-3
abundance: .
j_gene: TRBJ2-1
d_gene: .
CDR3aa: CAIKGIYNEQFF
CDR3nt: TGTGCCATCAAAGGCATCTACAATGAGCAGTTCTTC

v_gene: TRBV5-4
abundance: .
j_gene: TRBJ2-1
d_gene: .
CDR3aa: CASSLDSNNEQFF
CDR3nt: TGTGCCAGCAGCCTGGACTCAAACAATGAGCAGTTCTTC

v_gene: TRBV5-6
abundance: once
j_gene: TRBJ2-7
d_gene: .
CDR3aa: CASSLEGAGEQYF
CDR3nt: TGTGCCAGCAGCTTGGAAGGGGCGGGTGAGCAGTACTTC

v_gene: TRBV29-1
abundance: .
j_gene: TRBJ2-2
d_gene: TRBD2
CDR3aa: CSAAGTTGTGELFF
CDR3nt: TGCAGCGCCGCCGGGACTACGGGCACCGGGGAGCTGTTTTTT

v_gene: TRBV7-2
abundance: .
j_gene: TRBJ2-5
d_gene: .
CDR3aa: CASSLGSETQYF
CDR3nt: TGTGCCAGCAGCTTAGGCAGCGAGACCCAGTACTTC

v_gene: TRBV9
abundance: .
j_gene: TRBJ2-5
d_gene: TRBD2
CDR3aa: CASSVATSVKETQYF
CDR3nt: TGTGCCAGCAGCGTAGCGACTAGCGTGAAAGAGACCCAGTACTTC

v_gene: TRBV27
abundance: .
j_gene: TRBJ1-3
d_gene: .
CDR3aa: CASSPRSSGNTIYF
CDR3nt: TGTGCCAGCAGTCCCCGGTCCTCTGGAAACACCATATATTTT

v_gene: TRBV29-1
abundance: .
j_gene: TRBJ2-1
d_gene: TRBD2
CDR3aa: CSVKRLAGGSEQFF
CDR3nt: TGCAGCGTGAAAAGACTAGCGGGAGGGTCTGAGCAGTTCTTC

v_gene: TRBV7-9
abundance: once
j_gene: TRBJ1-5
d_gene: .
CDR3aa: CATGYGGQPQHF
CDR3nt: TGTGCCACGGGTTATGGGGGTCAGCCCCAGCATTTT

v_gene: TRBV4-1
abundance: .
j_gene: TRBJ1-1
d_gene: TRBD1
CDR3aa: CASRRGAEAFF
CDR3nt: TGCGCCAGCCGCAGGGGGGCTGAAGCTTTCTTT

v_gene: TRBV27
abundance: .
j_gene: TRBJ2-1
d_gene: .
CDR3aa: CASSLGLGNEQFF
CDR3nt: TGTGCCAGCAGTTTGGGCCTCGGCAATGAGCAGTTCTTC

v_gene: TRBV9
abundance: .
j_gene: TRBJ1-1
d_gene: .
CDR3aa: CASSVEGGVPNTEAFF
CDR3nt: TGTGCCAGCAGCGTAGAAGGGGGGGTTCCCAACACTGAAGCTTTCTTT

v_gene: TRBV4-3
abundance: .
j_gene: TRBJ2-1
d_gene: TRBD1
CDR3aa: CASSQDRGTGSYNEQFF
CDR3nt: TGCGCCAGCAGCCAAGATCGAGGGACAGGCTCCTACAATGAGCAGTTCTTC

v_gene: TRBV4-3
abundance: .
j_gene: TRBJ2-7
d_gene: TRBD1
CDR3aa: CASSQEHRGRSYEQYF
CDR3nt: TGCGCCAGCAGCCAAGAGCACAGGGGACGGAGCTACGAGCAGTACTTC

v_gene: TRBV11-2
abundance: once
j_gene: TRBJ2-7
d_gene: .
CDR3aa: CASSLEASYEQYF
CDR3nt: TGTGCCAGCAGCTTAGAGGCGTCCTACGAGCAGTACTTC

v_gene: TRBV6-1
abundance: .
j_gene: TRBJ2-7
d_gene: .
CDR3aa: CASSALGQIYEQYF
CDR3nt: TGTGCCAGCAGTGCGCTGGGACAAATTTACGAGCAGTACTTC

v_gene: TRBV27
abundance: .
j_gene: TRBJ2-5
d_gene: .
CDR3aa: CASSPTSWETQYF
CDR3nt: TGTGCCAGCAGCCCTACTAGCTGGGAGACCCAGTACTTC

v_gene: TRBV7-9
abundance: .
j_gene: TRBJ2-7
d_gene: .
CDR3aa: CASSLDSSYEQYF
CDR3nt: TGTGCCAGCAGCTTGGACTCCTCCTACGAGCAGTACTTC

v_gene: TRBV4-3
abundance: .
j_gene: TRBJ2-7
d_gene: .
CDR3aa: CASSQDSATGINEQYF
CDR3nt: TGCGCCAGCAGCCAAGATTCAGCGACGGGGATTAACGAGCAGTACTTC

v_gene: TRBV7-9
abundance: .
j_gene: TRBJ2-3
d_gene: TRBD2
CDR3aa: CASSPGPSRTSGRTDTQYF
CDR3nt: TGTGCCAGCAGCCCCGGTCCTTCAAGGACTAGCGGGAGAACAGATACGCAGTATTTT